This T cell receptor (beta chain) was captured by sequencing in a study of blood T cells in healthy people across ages. Findings and limits, study-wide: When set beside aged donors, long-lived donors presented more naive CD4+ cells and higher diversity.

This clonotype turned up a few times. The antigen is unknown. V lost 3 bases and J 5 bases, leaving 8 bases between the germline ends. The CDR3 is 13 amino acids. The donors, healthy Caucasians from Russia, were aged roughly 6 to 100. For the second PCR, which ran for roughly 7 to 11 cycles, a sample-barcoded 5' primer and a J-beta primer mix were used. Using its own MiXCR run on the 5' RACE reads, TCRdb lists one record per CDR3 protein. The sample consists of approximately 1.5 million distinct CDR3 sequences, about 42% of them appearing once. The specimen sequenced was blood. The V call is TRBV12-3 or TRBV12-4, the J call TRBJ2-1; possibly TRBD2 for D (6 bases). The TCR originated in a woman aged 18-30 years in good health. The CDR3 loop reads CASSFGSNNEQFF. Written as DNA, the CDR3 is TGTGCCAGCAGTTTCGGGAGCAACAATGAGCAGTTCTTC.